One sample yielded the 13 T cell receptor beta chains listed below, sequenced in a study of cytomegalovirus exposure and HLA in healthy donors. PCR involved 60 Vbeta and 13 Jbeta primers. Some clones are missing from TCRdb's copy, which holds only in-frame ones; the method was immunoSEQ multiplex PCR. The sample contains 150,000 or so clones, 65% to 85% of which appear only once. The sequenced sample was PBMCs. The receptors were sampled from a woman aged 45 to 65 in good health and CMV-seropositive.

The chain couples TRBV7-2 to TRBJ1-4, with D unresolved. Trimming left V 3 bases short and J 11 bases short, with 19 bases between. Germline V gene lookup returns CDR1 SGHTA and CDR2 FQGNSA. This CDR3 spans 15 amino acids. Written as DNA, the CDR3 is TGTGCCAGCAGCTTCGTTACTCCAGGCTCGGGGAAACTGTTTTTT. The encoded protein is CASSFVTPGSGKLFF.

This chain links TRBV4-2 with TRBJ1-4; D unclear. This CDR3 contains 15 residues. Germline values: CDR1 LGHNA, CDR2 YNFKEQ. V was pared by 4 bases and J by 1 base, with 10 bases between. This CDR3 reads CASSRPDKTNEKLFF. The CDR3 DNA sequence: TGTGCCAGCAGCCGACCCGACAAAACTAATGAAAAACTGTTTTTT.

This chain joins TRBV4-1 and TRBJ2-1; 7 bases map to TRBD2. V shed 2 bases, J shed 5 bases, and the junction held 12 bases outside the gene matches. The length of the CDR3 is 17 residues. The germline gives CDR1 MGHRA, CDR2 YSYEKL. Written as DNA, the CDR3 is TGCGCCAGCAGCCAAAGCCCCAGTCCTCTAGCGGACAATGAGCAGTTCTTC. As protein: CASSQSPSPLADNEQFF.

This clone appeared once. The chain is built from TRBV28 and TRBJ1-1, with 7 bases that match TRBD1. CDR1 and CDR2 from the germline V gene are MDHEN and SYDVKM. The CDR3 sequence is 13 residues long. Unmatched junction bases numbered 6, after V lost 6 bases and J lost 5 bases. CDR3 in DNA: TGTGCCAGCAGGGAGGGGGCGCGGACTGAAGCTTTCTTT. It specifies CASREGARTEAFF.

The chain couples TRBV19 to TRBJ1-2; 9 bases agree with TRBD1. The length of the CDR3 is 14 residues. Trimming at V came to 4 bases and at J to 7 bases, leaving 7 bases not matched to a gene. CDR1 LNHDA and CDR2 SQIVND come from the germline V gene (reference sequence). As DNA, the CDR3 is TGTGCCAGTAGTACTCTGGACAGGGGCAGTGGCTACACCTTC. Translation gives CASSTLDRGSGYTF.

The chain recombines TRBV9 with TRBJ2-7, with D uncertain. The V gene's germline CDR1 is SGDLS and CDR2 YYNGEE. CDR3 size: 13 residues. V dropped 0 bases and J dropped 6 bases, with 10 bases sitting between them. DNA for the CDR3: TGTGCCAGCAGCGTAGCCGAGGTGGGCGAGCAGTACTTC. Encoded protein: CASSVAEVGEQYF. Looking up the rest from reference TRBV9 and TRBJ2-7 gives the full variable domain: DSGVTQTPKHLITATGQRVTLRCSPRSGDLSVYWYQQSLDQGLQFLIQYYNGEERAKGNILERFSAQQFPDLHSELNLSSLELGDSALYFCASSVAEVGEQYFGPGTRLTVT.

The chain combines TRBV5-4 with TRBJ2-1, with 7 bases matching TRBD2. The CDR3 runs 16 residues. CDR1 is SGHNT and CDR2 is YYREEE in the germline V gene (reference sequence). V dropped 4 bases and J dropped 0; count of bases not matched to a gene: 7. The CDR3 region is CASSLRLASSYNEQFF. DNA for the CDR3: TGTGCCAGCAGCCTTCGACTAGCCAGCTCCTACAATGAGCAGTTCTTC.

This CDR3 is CASRGEGAGELFF. Written as DNA, the CDR3 is TGTGCCAGCAGGGGAGAGGGGGCCGGGGAGCTGTTTTTT. The J gene is TRBJ2-2, the V gene TRBV9; D may be TRBD1 (6 bases). Germline loops: CDR1 SGDLS, CDR2 YYNGEE. Trimming left V 5 bases short and J 6 bases short, with 11 bases between. The CDR3 loop spans 13 amino acids.

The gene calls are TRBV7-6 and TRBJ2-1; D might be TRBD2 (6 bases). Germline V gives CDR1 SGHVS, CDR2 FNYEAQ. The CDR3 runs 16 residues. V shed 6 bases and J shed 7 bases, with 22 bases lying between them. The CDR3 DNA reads TGTGCCAGCAGTACCCCGCGGGACTTCTCTCCAAATGAGCAGTTCTTC. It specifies CASSTPRDFSPNEQFF.

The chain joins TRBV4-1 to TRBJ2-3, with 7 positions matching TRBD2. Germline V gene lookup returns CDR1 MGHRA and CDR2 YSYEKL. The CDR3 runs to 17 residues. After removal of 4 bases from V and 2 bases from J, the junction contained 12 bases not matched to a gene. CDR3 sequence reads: CASSLITSALNTDTQYF. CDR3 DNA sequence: TGCGCCAGCAGCCTCATAACTAGCGCCTTGAACACAGATACGCAGTATTTT.

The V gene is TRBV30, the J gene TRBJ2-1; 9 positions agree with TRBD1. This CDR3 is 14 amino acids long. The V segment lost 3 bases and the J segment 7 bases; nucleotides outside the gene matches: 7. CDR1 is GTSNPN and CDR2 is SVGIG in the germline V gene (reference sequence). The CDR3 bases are TGTGCCTGGAGACCGGGACAGGGCAGGAATGAGCAGTTCTTC. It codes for CAWRPGQGRNEQFF.

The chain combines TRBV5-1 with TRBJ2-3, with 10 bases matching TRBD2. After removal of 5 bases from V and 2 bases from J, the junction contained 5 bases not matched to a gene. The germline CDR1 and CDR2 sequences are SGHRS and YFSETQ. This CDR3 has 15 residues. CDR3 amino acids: CASSWSGRATDTQYF. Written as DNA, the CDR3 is TGCGCCAGCAGTTGGAGCGGGAGGGCCACAGATACGCAGTATTTT. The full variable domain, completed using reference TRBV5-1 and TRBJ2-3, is KAGVTQTPRYLIKTRGQQVTLSCSPISGHRSVSWYQQTPGQGLQFLFEYFSETQRNKGNFPGRFSGRQFSNSRSEMNVSTLELGDSALYLCASSWSGRATDTQYFGPGTRLTVL.

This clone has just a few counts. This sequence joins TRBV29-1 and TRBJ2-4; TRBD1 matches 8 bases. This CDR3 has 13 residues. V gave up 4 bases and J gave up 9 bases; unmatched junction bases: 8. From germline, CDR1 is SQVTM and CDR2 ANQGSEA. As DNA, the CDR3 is TGCAGCGTTGTGGTCGGGACAGGCGGCATTCAGTACTTC. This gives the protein CSVVVGTGGIQYF.